This passage covers 27 T cell receptor beta chains from one sample sequenced in a study of blood T cells in healthy people across ages. A sample-barcoded 5' primer and a J-beta primer mix were used in a second PCR of roughly 7 to 11 cycles. Each CDR3 protein gets one entry after TCRdb re-called the 5' RACE reads with MiXCR. The sample includes 1.5 million or so distinct CDR3 sequences, 42% of them seen just once. The specimen sequenced was blood. These receptors originate from a woman between 18 and 29 years old in good health.

The rearrangement uses TRBV6-5 and TRBJ1-2, with 9 positions matching TRBD1. The germline V gene encodes CDR1 MNHEY and CDR2 SVGAGI. The J segment lost 6 bases and the V segment lost 6 bases, leaving 11 bases of the junction unmatched. The CDR3 runs 15 residues. CDR3 nucleotides: TGTGCCAGCAGCGTAAAAACCGGGACAGGGAATGGCTACACCTTC. Translation: CASSVKTGTGNGYTF.

Only a few counts were recorded for this clonotype. The CDR3 sequence: CASSLRATGTDTQYF. The CDR3 coding sequence is TGTGCCAGCAGCTTAAGGGCAACTGGCACAGATACGCAGTATTTT. The chain combines TRBV7-9 with TRBJ2-3; D not certain. Germline V CDR1 and CDR2: SEHNR, FQNEAQ (reference sequence). The CDR3 sequence is 15 residues long. The ends were cut back, 2 bases at V and 1 base at J, with 10 bases in the middle.

The chain is built from TRBV20-1 and TRBJ1-2; maybe TRBD1 (6 bases). The germline V and J ends were trimmed by 5 bases and 2 bases, with 15 bases remaining between them. Germline V gene data show CDR1 as DFQATT and CDR2 as SNEGSKA (reference sequence). The length of the CDR3 is 14 residues. This chain's CDR3 is CSARRTGLNYGYTF. The CDR3 DNA follows: TGCAGTGCTCGCCGAACAGGGCTGAACTATGGCTACACCTTC.

A single count supports this clonotype. The chain couples TRBV5-1 to TRBJ2-2, with 7 bases aligning to TRBD2. CDR1 and CDR2 from the germline V gene are SGHRS and YFSETQ. V was clipped by 0 bases and J by 5 bases; unmatched bases: 7. The CDR3 covers 16 residues. CDR3 sequence: CASSLEGTMGTGELFF. The CDR3, as DNA: TGCGCCAGCAGCTTGGAGGGGACTATGGGGACCGGGGAGCTGTTTTTT.

Regarding this clonotype: A read error may be the cause here, since a much bigger clone is one base away. The chain is built from TRBV20-1 and TRBJ1-2, with D possibly TRBD1 on 5 matching bases. V lost 3 bases, J lost 4 bases, and 12 bases lay in between. Per the germline V gene, CDR1 is DFQATT and CDR2 is SNEGSKA (reference sequence). The CDR3 is made up of 13 amino acids. The CDR3 loop reads CSASRAGIYGYTF. The DNA of the CDR3 is TGCAGTGCTAGCCGTGCAGGGATCTATGGCTACACCTTC.

This clonotype showed up just a few times. This chain connects TRBV12-3 or TRBV12-4 to TRBJ1-1; tentative D call: TRBD1 (5 bases). V was trimmed by 8 bases and J by 1 base, leaving 14 bases between them. The CDR3 is 14 residues long. CDR3: CASLNRDANTEAFF. For the CDR3, the DNA is TGTGCCAGCCTAAATCGGGACGCGAACACTGAAGCTTTCTTT.

A word on this clonotype: Being one base from a much bigger clone, this may be a read error. The V call is TRBV6-1, the J call TRBJ1-2, with TRBD1 matching 7 bases. V was pared by 6 bases and J by 2 bases, with 3 bases of the junction left unmatched. CDR3 size: 13 residues. Germline V CDR1 and CDR2: MNHNS, SASEGT. The CDR3 DNA is TGTGCCAGCAGGGTGACAGGGAACTATGGCTACACCTTC. Translated: CASRVTGNYGYTF.

This rearrangement joins TRBV6-5 to TRBJ2-7; D tentatively reads TRBD1 or TRBD2 (5 bases each). V was pared by 6 bases and J by 3 bases, with 21 bases between. The CDR3 sequence is 16 residues long. Germline assignment: CDR1 MNHEY and CDR2 SVGAGI. The CDR3 DNA follows: TGTGCCAGCAGCCACACGGTCGGGGCGGTTATCTACGAGCAGTACTTC. This sequence encodes CASSHTVGAVIYEQYF.

The chain employs TRBV3-1 and TRBJ2-1; tentatively, D is TRBD1 or TRBD2 (5 bases each). V was shortened by 0 bases and J by 10 bases, with 22 bases between the two germline ends. This CDR3 is built from 17 residues. Germline CDR1 reads LGHDT; CDR2 reads YNNKEL (reference sequence). The CDR3 DNA is TGTGCCAGCAGCCAAGATTATAGGGGTCAAGGAGGTAACGAGCAGTTCTTC. It encodes CASSQDYRGQGGNEQFF.

The CDR3 DNA reads as TGTGCCAGCAGCCAAACAGGGGCTCAGCCCCAGCATTTT. Amino acid sequence: CASSQTGAQPQHF. The chain employs TRBV3-1 and TRBJ1-5; 7 bases match TRBD1. J lost 6 bases, V lost 2 bases, and 1 base had no gene match. This CDR3 spans 13 amino acids. CDR1 and CDR2 (germline): LGHDT, YNNKEL (reference sequence). Complete variable domain (other parts from reference TRBV3-1 and TRBJ1-5): DTAVSQTPKYLVTQMGNDKSIKCEQNLGHDTMYWYKQDSKKFLKIMFSYNNKELIINETVPNRFSPKSPDKAHLNLHINSLELGDSAVYFCASSQTGAQPQHFGDGTRLSIL.

The chain is built from TRBV19 and TRBJ2-3, with 7 bases fitting TRBD2. Germline lookup yields CDR1 LNHDA and CDR2 SQIVND (reference sequence). Trimming cost V 6 bases and J 1 base; bases outside gene matches: 4. CDR3 length: 14 residues. In DNA form, the CDR3 reads TGTGCCAGTAGAGCCCGGGGGGGCACAGATACGCAGTATTTT. This encodes CASRARGGTDTQYF.

This chain links TRBV28 with TRBJ2-5; 10 bases agree with TRBD2. The junction had 11 bases not matched to a gene; V was cut back by 2 bases and J by 2 bases. This CDR3 region has 18 residues. Germline V gives CDR1 MDHEN, CDR2 SYDVKM. Here the CDR3 DNA reads TGTGCCAGCAGTTTAATGGGGTTTACTAGCGGGGATCAAGAGACCCAGTACTTC. It specifies CASSLMGFTSGDQETQYF.

The chain recombines TRBV27 with TRBJ2-3; TRBD2 is a possible D gene (5 bases). From germline, CDR1 is MNHEY and CDR2 SMNVEV (reference sequence). This CDR3 comprises 14 residues. Trimming removed 3 bases from V and 2 bases from J, with 9 bases in between. The CDR3, as DNA: TGTGCCAGCAGTTTCGGGGTTACCACAGATACGCAGTATTTT. This translates into CASSFGVTTDTQYF.

The V call is TRBV5-1, the J call TRBJ1-4; D not certain. Trimming shortened V by 0 bases and J by 6 bases, and 9 bases separated the two germline ends. Germline V gives CDR1 SGHRS, CDR2 YFSETQ. The length of the CDR3 is 14 residues. CDR3 region: CASSLGRPDEKLFF. The CDR3 nucleotides read TGCGCCAGCAGCTTGGGGAGGCCTGATGAAAAACTGTTTTTT. Based on the CDR3 plus reference TRBV5-1 and TRBJ1-4, the full variable domain is KAGVTQTPRYLIKTRGQQVTLSCSPISGHRSVSWYQQTPGQGLQFLFEYFSETQRNKGNFPGRFSGRQFSNSRSEMNVSTLELGDSALYLCASSLGRPDEKLFFGSGTQLSVL.

The sample holds a few counts of this clonotype. V and J are TRBV10-3 and TRBJ1-2; no firm D call. This CDR3 comprises 13 residues. From germline, CDR1 is ENHRY and CDR2 SYGVKD. Trimming shortened V by 2 bases and J by 7 bases, and 11 bases separated the two germline ends. CDR3 protein: CAISESRGGGYTF. The CDR3 bases are TGTGCCATCAGTGAGAGTCGAGGCGGTGGCTACACCTTC.

This chain links TRBV20-1 with TRBJ2-1, with 10 nucleotides matching TRBD2. CDR1 and CDR2 from the germline V gene are DFQATT and SNEGSKA (reference sequence). This CDR3 is 14 amino acids long. The CDR3 protein is CSISSGSGYNEQFF. The CDR3 nucleotides are TGCAGCATTTCTAGCGGGAGTGGGTACAATGAGCAGTTCTTC.

As for this clonotype: One end of the junction is discordant with germline, which a read error may explain. The gene calls are TRBV7-2 and TRBJ2-3; D gene unclear. The CDR3 sequence is 12 residues long. Looked up from germline, CDR1 is SGHTA and CDR2 is FQGNSA. The DNA of the CDR3 is TGTGCCAGCAACTTAGTTGCAGATACGCAGTATTTT. This sequence encodes CASNLVADTQYF.

The chain links TRBV20-1 to TRBJ2-1; TRBD2 aligns across 11 bases. CDR3 length: 14 amino acids. From germline, CDR1 is DFQATT and CDR2 SNEGSKA (reference sequence). V was pared by 2 bases and J by 6 bases, with 3 bases of the junction left unmatched. The CDR3 sequence: CSARIAGGRNEQFF. The CDR3 bases are TGCAGTGCTAGAATAGCGGGGGGGCGCAATGAGCAGTTCTTC.

The chain carries TRBV6-5 and TRBJ2-7; 8 nucleotides line up with TRBD2. The CDR3 is made up of 14 amino acids. The V segment lost 2 bases and the J segment 10 bases; nucleotides outside the gene matches: 10. The V gene's germline CDR1 is MNHEY and CDR2 SVGAGI. The CDR3 here is CASSYEASGSPQYF. The DNA for the CDR3 is TGTGCCAGCAGTTACGAGGCTAGCGGGTCTCCACAGTACTTC.

V gene TRBV24-1 combines with J gene TRBJ2-3, with TRBD1 matching over 8 bases. This CDR3 contains 16 residues. Per the germline V gene, CDR1 is KGHDR and CDR2 is SFDVKD. V shed 0 bases, J shed 2 bases, and the junction held 3 bases outside the gene matches. Here the CDR3 reads CATSDLAGGFTDTQYF. CDR3 nucleotides: TGTGCCACCAGTGATTTGGCAGGGGGCTTCACAGATACGCAGTATTTT.

This clonotype was observed a few times. Germline and junction disagree at one end, which may indicate a read error. The V call is TRBV4-2, the J call TRBJ2-3, with 13 positions matching TRBD2. The CDR3 has 18 residues. Germline values: CDR1 LGHNA, CDR2 YNFKEQ. CDR3 amino acids: CASSQGSGLAGLTYTQYF. CDR3 bases: TGTGCCAGCAGCCAAGGTTCGGGACTAGCGGGACTCACATATACGCAGTATTTT.

V usage is TRBV5-5 and J usage is TRBJ2-3, with TRBD2 matching 10 bases. The V and J ends lost 4 bases and 0 bases, in that order; junction bases with no gene match: 2. This CDR3 has 15 amino acids. Germline V gene lookup returns CDR1 SGHKS and CDR2 YYEKEE (reference sequence). CDR3 in amino acids: CASSMGLASTDTQYF. The CDR3 DNA reads TGTGCCAGCAGCATGGGACTAGCGAGCACAGATACGCAGTATTTT.

This chain links TRBV7-2 with TRBJ2-7, with 15 bases matching TRBD2. This CDR3 contains 16 residues. The V and J ends lost 4 bases and 9 bases, in that order; junction bases with no gene match: 10. Germline V gene data show CDR1 as SGHTA and CDR2 as FQGNSA. The CDR3 DNA is TGTGCCAGCAGCTCCTCAGGACTAGCGGGAGGGCTGGGGCAGTACTTC. This codes for CASSSSGLAGGLGQYF.

This rearrangement joins TRBV6-2 or TRBV6-3 to TRBJ2-1; TRBD2 matches 9 bases. The J call may be faulty, since TRBJ2-7 better matches the DNA end. The CDR3 is made up of 14 amino acids. Germline CDR1 MNHEY, CDR2 SVGEGT. The CDR3 protein is CASTLAGAYNEQYF. As DNA, the CDR3 is TGTGCCAGCACCTTAGCGGGAGCCTACAATGAGCAGTACTTC.

This clonotype was observed a few times. The chain joins TRBV6-6 to TRBJ1-4; D gene unclear. The CDR3 consists of 15 residues. V lost 0 bases and J 5 bases, leaving 10 bases between the germline ends. Germline V gives CDR1 MNHNY, CDR2 SVGAGI (reference sequence). CDR3 in DNA: TGTGCCAGCAGTTACTCACCAGAGCTGAATGAAAAACTGTTTTTT. The encoded protein is CASSYSPELNEKLFF.

The genes are TRBV5-1 and TRBJ2-5, with 8 bases lining up with TRBD1. This CDR3 is 16 amino acids long. J was trimmed by 4 bases and V by 0 bases; bases with no gene match: 8. In germline, CDR1 is SGHRS, CDR2 YFSETQ. CDR3 nucleotides: TGCGCCAGCAGCTTGGATCCAGGACAGGGTGGAGAGACCCAGTACTTC. Translated: CASSLDPGQGGETQYF.

The chain is built from TRBV15 and TRBJ1-4; 7 nucleotides align to TRBD1. The CDR3 extends over 15 amino acids. The junction had 9 bases not matched to a gene; V was cut back by 4 bases and J by 7 bases. Germline V lookup: CDR1 LNHNV, CDR2 YYDKDF (reference sequence). CDR3 residues: CATSIETGPSEKLFF. The CDR3 DNA reads as TGTGCCACCAGCATCGAGACAGGGCCGAGTGAAAAACTGTTTTTT.